This TCR beta chain was recorded in a study of shared clonotypes between healthy human individuals. Positive CCR7 selection of CD45RO-negative cells yielded the naive CD8 cells, and terminally differentiated effector memory CD45RA+ cells were excluded. The CDR3 sequence is 14 residues long. Trimming cost V 5 bases and J 2 bases, with 13 bases left between them. CDR1 is MNHEY and CDR2 is SMNVEV in the germline V gene (reference sequence). Sequenced by immunoSEQ multiplex PCR; TCRdb stores in-frame clones only, minus some. The data show roughly 550,000 clones, roughly 96% seen once. This chain joins TRBV27 and TRBJ2-7, with D perhaps matching TRBD2 (6 bases). This clonotype was obtained from a woman in her twenties or thirties in good health. What was sequenced was naive CD8+ T cells sorted from blood. The CDR3 DNA sequence: TGTGCCAGCAGTCCGGGGGATCGGGCCTACGAGCAGTACTTC. Translated, it gives CASSPGDRAYEQYF.